This T cell receptor (beta chain) was captured by sequencing in a study of blood T cell repertoires in COVID-19. Study context: The United States, Italy and Spain supplied acute and convalescent COVID-19 samples. In each case, the material was cDNA or gDNA derived from T cells, B-cell-depleted T cells, or PBMCs.

This CDR3 is built from 15 residues. Trimming pared 3 bases from V and 0 bases from J, leaving 9 bases between. CDR1 and CDR2 from the germline V gene are SGHRS and YFSETQ. Original processing notes: Scientists estimated how many nucleated cells there were by amplifying reference gene primers. The table came from immunoSEQ multiplex PCR; TCRdb's copy has only in-frame clones and leaves some out. The V and J calls and clone size come from that table; D and trimming were worked out from the DNA. The sample lists 80,000 to 100,000 clones; nearly 95% were seen once. The J gene is TRBJ2-2, the V gene TRBV5-1, with D maybe TRBD2 (6 bases). Material: peripheral blood. The clonotype comes from a human donor with active COVID-19. The donor label of this sample is uncertain. The CDR3 protein is CASSSAGSNTGELFF. CDR3 DNA: TGCGCCAGCAGCTCAGCGGGCTCGAACACCGGGGAGCTGTTTTTT.